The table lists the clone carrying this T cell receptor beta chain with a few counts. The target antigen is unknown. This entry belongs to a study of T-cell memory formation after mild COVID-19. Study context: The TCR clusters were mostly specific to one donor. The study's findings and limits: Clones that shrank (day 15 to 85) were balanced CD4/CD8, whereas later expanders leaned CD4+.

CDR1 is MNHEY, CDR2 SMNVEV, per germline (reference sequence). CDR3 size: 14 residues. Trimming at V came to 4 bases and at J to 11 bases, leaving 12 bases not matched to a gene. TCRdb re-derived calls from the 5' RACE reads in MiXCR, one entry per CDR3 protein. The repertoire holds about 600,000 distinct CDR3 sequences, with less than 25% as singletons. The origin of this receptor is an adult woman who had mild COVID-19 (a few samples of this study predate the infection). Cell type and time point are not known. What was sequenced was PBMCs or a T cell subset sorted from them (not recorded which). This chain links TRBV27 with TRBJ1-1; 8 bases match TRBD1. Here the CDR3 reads CASSSFGQGSLAFF. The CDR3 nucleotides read TGTGCCAGCAGTTCCTTCGGACAGGGATCCTTGGCTTTCTTT.